The 4 T cell receptor beta chains listed next were all sequenced from one sample in a study of T cell responses to AZD1222 COVID-19 vaccine. Clones were read by immunoSEQ multiplex PCR, and TCRdb kept only the in-frame ones, dropping some. Of some 74,000 clones in the sample, about nine tenths were seen once. The specimen was peripheral blood, collected 28 days after the second AZD1222 dose. All receptors come from an adult who received the AZD1222 COVID-19 vaccine.

The J gene is TRBJ1-5, the V gene TRBV5-6; D uncertain. This CDR3 has 12 amino acids. Germline CDR1 reads SGHDT; CDR2 reads YYEEEE. Between the trimmed V and J ends, which lost 3 bases and 10 bases, there was a span of 11 bases. The CDR3 sequence is CASSSSVLPQHF. DNA of the CDR3: TGTGCCAGCAGCTCTTCTGTCCTACCCCAGCATTTT.

This sequence joins TRBV12-5 and TRBJ2-7; TRBD2 might be the D (5 bases). Between the trimmed V and J ends, which lost 5 bases and 4 bases, there was a span of 15 bases. The CDR3 spans 14 residues. The germline V gene has CDR1 LGHNT and CDR2 FRNRAP. CDR3 protein: CASGPAKGVYEQYF. The CDR3 region has the DNA TGTGCTAGTGGTCCCGCTAAGGGAGTTTACGAGCAGTACTTC.

The rearrangement links TRBV12-3 or TRBV12-4 to TRBJ2-1; D may be TRBD2 (6 bases). Trimming took 9 bases from V and 7 from J, leaving 16 bases between them. The CDR3 covers 13 residues. The CDR3 sequence: CASCSGRRNEQFF. The CDR3 nucleotides are TGTGCCAGTTGTTCCGGGAGACGGAATGAGCAGTTCTTC.

V and J are TRBV4-2 and TRBJ1-6; D is uncertain. The CDR3 is 12 amino acids. Germline CDR1 LGHNA, CDR2 YNFKEQ. V was trimmed by 1 base and J by 11 bases, leaving 6 bases between them. CDR3: CASSQGNTPLHF. CDR3 nucleotide sequence: TGTGCCAGCAGCCAAGGGAATACACCCCTCCACTTT.